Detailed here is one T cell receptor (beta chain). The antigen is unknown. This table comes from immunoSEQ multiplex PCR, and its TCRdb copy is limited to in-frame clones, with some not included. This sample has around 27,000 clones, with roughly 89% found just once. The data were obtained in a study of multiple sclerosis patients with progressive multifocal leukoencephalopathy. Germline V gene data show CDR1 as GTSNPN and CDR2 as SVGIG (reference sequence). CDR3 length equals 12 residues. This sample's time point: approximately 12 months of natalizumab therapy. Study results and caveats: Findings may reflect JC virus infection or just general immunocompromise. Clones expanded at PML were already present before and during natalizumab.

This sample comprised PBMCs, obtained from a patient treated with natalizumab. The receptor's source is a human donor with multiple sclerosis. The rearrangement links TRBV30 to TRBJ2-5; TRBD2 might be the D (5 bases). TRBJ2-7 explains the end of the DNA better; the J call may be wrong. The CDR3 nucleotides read TGTGCCTGGAGGCGACTAACCTACGAGCAGTACTTC. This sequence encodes CAWRRLTYEQYF.